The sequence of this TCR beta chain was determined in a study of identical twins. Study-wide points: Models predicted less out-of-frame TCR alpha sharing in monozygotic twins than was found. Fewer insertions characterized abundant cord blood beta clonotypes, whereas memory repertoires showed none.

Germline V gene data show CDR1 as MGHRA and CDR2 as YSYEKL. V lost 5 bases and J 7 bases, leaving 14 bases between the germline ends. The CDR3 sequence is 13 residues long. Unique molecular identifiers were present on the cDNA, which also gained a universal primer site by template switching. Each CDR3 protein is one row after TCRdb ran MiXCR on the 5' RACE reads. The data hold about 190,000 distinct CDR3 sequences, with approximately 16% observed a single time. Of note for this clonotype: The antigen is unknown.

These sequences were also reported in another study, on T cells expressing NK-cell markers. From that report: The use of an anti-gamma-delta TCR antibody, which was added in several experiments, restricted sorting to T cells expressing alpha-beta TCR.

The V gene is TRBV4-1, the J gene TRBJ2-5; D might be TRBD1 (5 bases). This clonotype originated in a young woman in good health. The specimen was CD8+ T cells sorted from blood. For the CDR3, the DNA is TGCGCCAGCAGCGACGGTCCAGGGTCGACCCAGTACTTC. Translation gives CASSDGPGSTQYF.